The 24 T cell receptor beta chains below all came from one sample that was sequenced in a study of memory CD4+ T cells and cytomegalovirus serostatus. Single viable CD3+CD4+CD8-CD45RO+ cells were sorted as the memory CD4+ T cells. Libraries were prepared by immunoSEQ multiplex PCR; TCRdb keeps only in-frame clonotypes and omits some of them. The sample has about 31,000 clones, roughly 80% seen once; the top ten hold 0.6% to 0.65%. Sequences were obtained from memory CD4+ T cells from blood. The receptor set was obtained from an adult in good health and CMV-seronegative. Some clones in this sample may be carry-over from other donors' samples.

V usage is TRBV13 and J usage is TRBJ1-3; D perhaps matches TRBD1 (6 bases). CDR3 length equals 16 residues. V was clipped by 0 bases and J by 0 bases, with 9 bases between them. Germline V gene sequence: CDR1 PRHDT, CDR2 FYEKMQ (reference sequence). The CDR3 DNA sequence: TGTGCCAGCAGCTTAGGCGGGGGCTCCTCTGGAAACACCATATATTTT. As protein: CASSLGGGSSGNTIYF.

The chain uses TRBV11-2 and TRBJ2-7; TRBD1 might be the D (6 bases). Trimming took 0 bases from V and 1 from J, leaving 16 bases between them. From germline, CDR1 is SGHAT and CDR2 FQNNGV. This CDR3 has 17 amino acids. CDR3 bases: TGTGCCAGCAGCTTAGATTGGGCAGGGGCAATTTCCTACGAGCAGTACTTC. The encoded protein is CASSLDWAGAISYEQYF.

This chain joins TRBV4-3 and TRBJ2-3; D is uncertain. V was shortened by 0 bases and J by 1 base, with 5 bases between the two germline ends. The CDR3 length is 14 residues. Germline V gene lookup returns CDR1 LGHNA and CDR2 YSLEER. As DNA, the CDR3 is TGCGCCAGCAGCCAAGACTGGGGCACAGATACGCAGTATTTT. Translated: CASSQDWGTDTQYF.

V gene TRBV7-2 combines with J gene TRBJ2-5, with D possibly being TRBD1 (6 bases). CDR3 length: 15 amino acids. The V end lost 3 bases, the J end lost 5 bases, and 16 bases lay between the germline ends. Germline V lookup: CDR1 SGHTA, CDR2 FQGNSA. The DNA for the CDR3 is TGTGCCAGCAGCTTCCTCGGCAGGGGTGGGGAGACCCAGTACTTC. It encodes CASSFLGRGGETQYF.

The V call is TRBV6-1, the J call TRBJ1-1; TRBD1 might be the D (5 bases). CDR3 length: 14 residues. V lost 7 bases to trimming and J lost 1 base, with 13 bases between them. Germline values: CDR1 MNHNS, CDR2 SASEGT. In DNA form, the CDR3 reads TGTGCCAGCATTAAAGGTGGGGCGAACACTGAAGCTTTCTTT. Encoded protein: CASIKGGANTEAFF.

The chain combines TRBV6-5 with TRBJ2-5; D possibly corresponds to TRBD1 (6 bases). Looked up from germline, CDR1 is MNHEY and CDR2 is SVGAGI. The ends were cut back, 2 bases at V and 5 bases at J, with 9 bases in the middle. The CDR3 is made up of 13 amino acids. The CDR3 DNA reads TGTGCCAGCAGTTACCGGACAGATGAGACCCAGTACTTC. Encoded protein: CASSYRTDETQYF.

This chain links TRBV28 with TRBJ1-2, with D possibly TRBD1 on 6 matching bases. The germline gives CDR1 MDHEN, CDR2 SYDVKM. Trimming stripped 6 bases from V and 6 bases from J, with 23 bases between. The CDR3 extends over 16 amino acids. The CDR3, as DNA: TGTGCCAGCAGCGACCTAAACAGGGTTGATAAGGATGGCTACACCTTC. This sequence encodes CASSDLNRVDKDGYTF.

The chain carries TRBV28 and TRBJ1-5, with a tentative D call TRBD1 (5 bases). The CDR3 loop spans 15 amino acids. The germline V gene encodes CDR1 MDHEN and CDR2 SYDVKM. Between the trimmed V and J ends, which lost 2 bases and 5 bases, there was a span of 13 bases. The CDR3 spells CASSLGGQGHQPQHF. DNA of the CDR3: TGTGCCAGCAGTTTAGGAGGCCAGGGTCATCAGCCCCAGCATTTT.

This chain uses TRBV6-1 with TRBJ2-1, with D possibly TRBD1 on 6 matching bases. V was pared by 7 bases and J by 0 bases, with 13 bases between. The germline gives CDR1 MNHNS, CDR2 SASEGT. The CDR3 spans 15 residues. CDR3 region: CASTGQLGSYNEQFF. DNA for the CDR3: TGTGCCAGCACCGGACAGTTAGGCTCCTACAATGAGCAGTTCTTC.

V and J are TRBV6-6 and TRBJ2-2, with a tentative D call TRBD1 (6 bases). CDR3 length: 14 residues. Trimming removed 5 bases from V and 3 bases from J, with 10 bases in between. CDR1 is MNHNY and CDR2 is SVGAGI in the germline V gene (reference sequence). The CDR3 loop is CASSGTRYTGELFF. In nucleotides, the CDR3 is TGTGCCAGCAGTGGGACAAGGTACACCGGGGAGCTGTTTTTT.

The chain carries TRBV7-2 and TRBJ1-1; 12 bases agree with TRBD1. Germline V gene data show CDR1 as SGHTA and CDR2 as FQGNSA. V was clipped by 2 bases and J by 7 bases; unmatched bases: 5. CDR3 length equals 15 residues. The CDR3 DNA reads TGTGCCAGCAGCTTAAGAGGGACAGGGGGCAGTGAAGCTTTCTTT. Its translation is CASSLRGTGGSEAFF.

The V call is TRBV7-8, the J call TRBJ1-2, with a possible D match to TRBD1 (6 bases). The CDR3 has 16 amino acids. Trimming pared 5 bases from V and 6 bases from J, leaving 22 bases between. Per the germline V gene, CDR1 is SGHVS and CDR2 is FQNEAQ. The CDR3 here is CASSPYRVVAGNGYTF. DNA for the CDR3: TGTGCCAGCAGCCCCTACAGGGTCGTTGCCGGGAATGGCTACACCTTC. The full variable domain, its missing parts supplied by reference TRBV7-8 and TRBJ1-2, is GAGVSQSPRYKVAKRGQDVALRCDPISGHVSLFWYQQALGQGPEFLTYFQNEAQLDKSGLPSDRFFAERPEGSVSTLKIQRTQQEDSAVYLCASSPYRVVAGNGYTFGSGTRLTVV.

This rearrangement joins TRBV12-5 to TRBJ1-6; TRBD1 matches at 8 bases. Trimming removed 4 bases from V and 9 bases from J; junction bases left unmatched: 5. This CDR3 spans 14 amino acids. CDR1 and CDR2 (germline): LGHNT, FRNRAP. The CDR3 DNA reads as TGTGCTAGTGGTTCTGGGACAGGTTCTTCACCCCTCCACTTT. Protein: CASGSGTGSSPLHF.

This sequence joins TRBV27 and TRBJ1-2, with TRBD1 identical over 9 bases. Germline lookup yields CDR1 MNHEY and CDR2 SMNVEV (reference sequence). The CDR3 contains 16 residues. Trimming cost V 3 bases and J 0 bases; bases outside gene matches: 5. As DNA, the CDR3 is TGTGCCAGCAGTTTCTTCGACAGGGGGGCTAACTATGGCTACACCTTC. This codes for CASSFFDRGANYGYTF.

The chain has TRBV5-1 and TRBJ1-4, with TRBD1 as a possible D gene (6 bases). The length of the CDR3 is 17 residues. With 4 bases removed from V and 5 bases from J, the gap between germline ends came to 21 bases. Germline V gene data show CDR1 as SGHRS and CDR2 as YFSETQ. The CDR3 nucleotides are TGCGCCAGCAGCCTGGAGCCCCAGGGGAGGGGCAATGAAAAACTGTTTTTT. Translation: CASSLEPQGRGNEKLFF.

The chain recombines TRBV6-1 with TRBJ1-6; no reliable D call. The length of the CDR3 is 13 residues. Germline V gene lookup returns CDR1 MNHNS and CDR2 SASEGT. V shed 4 bases and J shed 7 bases, with 8 bases lying between them. The CDR3 is CASSAQTNSPLHF. CDR3 DNA: TGTGCCAGCAGTGCACAAACGAATTCACCCCTCCACTTT.

V usage is TRBV2 and J usage is TRBJ2-1; 7 bases are a match to TRBD1. Germline-derived CDR1 and CDR2 are SNHLY and FYNNEI. This CDR3 has 15 residues. V lost 7 bases to trimming and J lost 9 bases; unmatched junction nucleotides: 15. For the CDR3, the DNA is TGTGCCAGCAACCCGACCGGGACAGCCACCTCTGAGCAGTTCTTC. It encodes CASNPTGTATSEQFF.

The chain joins TRBV11-1 to TRBJ2-7; the D is unclear. CDR3 length equals 13 residues. Trimming removed 1 base from V and 2 bases from J, with 6 bases in between. Germline CDR1 and CDR2: SGHAT and FQDESV (reference sequence). The chain's CDR3 is CASSLGVTYEQYF. The CDR3 DNA follows: TGTGCCAGCAGCTTAGGGGTCACCTACGAGCAGTACTTC.

This sequence joins TRBV11-2 and TRBJ2-4; 8 bases line up with TRBD2. The CDR3 runs 13 residues. Germline assignment: CDR1 SGHAT and CDR2 FQNNGV. The V segment lost 5 bases and the J segment 10 bases; nucleotides outside the gene matches: 7. The CDR3 nucleotides read TGTGCCAGCAGCCCCGGCGCGGGGGGAATTCAGTACTTC. This gives the protein CASSPGAGGIQYF.

As to this clone: Other DNA sequences of this sample code for an identical CDR3. V and J are TRBV27 and TRBJ1-1; TRBD1 matches at 7 bases. Germline values: CDR1 MNHEY, CDR2 SMNVEV (reference sequence). The CDR3 runs 15 residues. Trimming at V came to 4 bases and at J to 0 bases, leaving 5 bases not matched to a gene. The CDR3 DNA follows: TGTGCCAGCAGTTCTGGGACAGCCGTGAACACTGAAGCTTTCTTT. Protein product: CASSSGTAVNTEAFF.

The CDR3 bases are TGTGCCAGCAGCTCCAGCTACGAGCAGTACTTC. This translates into CASSSSYEQYF. The V call is TRBV5-6, the J call TRBJ2-7; D unresolved. V lost 3 bases and J 3 bases, leaving 4 bases between the germline ends. Germline-derived CDR1 and CDR2 are SGHDT and YYEEEE. The CDR3 covers 11 residues.

This clone was seen only a few times. This rearrangement joins TRBV30 to TRBJ1-2, with D hard to call. CDR1 and CDR2 from the germline V gene are GTSNPN and SVGIG (reference sequence). Trimming took off 5 bases at V and 0 bases at J, with 4 bases between the two ends. The CDR3 contains 11 residues. The chain's CDR3 is CAWGANYGYTF. CDR3 in DNA: TGTGCCTGGGGGGCTAACTATGGCTACACCTTC.

The chain links TRBV2 to TRBJ2-3, with TRBD2 identical over 11 bases. CDR1 is SNHLY, CDR2 FYNNEI, per germline. J lost 7 bases, V lost 6 bases, and 6 bases had no gene match. This CDR3 is 14 amino acids long. Here the CDR3 reads CASRIAGGPNTQYF. CDR3 DNA: TGTGCCAGCAGGATAGCGGGGGGGCCGAATACGCAGTATTTT.

The genes are TRBV7-2 and TRBJ2-5; D is possibly TRBD1 (5 bases). There are 15 residues in the CDR3. The germline CDR1 and CDR2 sequences are SGHTA and FQGNSA. Trimming took off 3 bases at V and 3 bases at J, with 14 bases between the two ends. The chain's CDR3 is CASSFQWSREETQYF. Written as DNA, the CDR3 is TGTGCCAGCAGCTTCCAATGGAGCAGGGAAGAGACCCAGTACTTC.